This T cell receptor beta chain was sequenced during a study of blood T cell repertoires in COVID-19. In the study overall: From the United States, Italy and Spain came samples of acute and convalescent COVID-19. From T cells, B-cell-depleted T cells, or PBMCs came the material, which was cDNA or gDNA.

CDR1 and CDR2 from the germline V gene are MDHEN and SYDVKM. This CDR3 is built from 16 residues. With V trimmed by 2 bases and J by 1 base, 4 bases remained unmatched. In the authors' methods: How many nucleated cells were present was estimated from reference gene primer amplification. This table comes from immunoSEQ multiplex PCR, and its TCRdb copy is limited to in-frame clones, with some not included. Clonal size and the V and J genes are those of that table, whereas D and trimming came from the DNA. This table has around 64,000 clones, roughly 91% appearing once. V and J are TRBV28 and TRBJ2-4, with 8 positions matching TRBD1. The TCR comes from a human donor in a cohort sampled during active COVID-19. The sample taken for sequencing was peripheral blood. The CDR3 nucleotides read TGTGCCAGCAGTTTACAGGACAGGGTTGCCAAAAACATTCAGTACTTC. This encodes CASSLQDRVAKNIQYF.